This note documents a single TCR beta chain sequence. The antigen remains undetermined. Libraries were prepared by immunoSEQ multiplex PCR; TCRdb keeps only in-frame clonotypes and omits some of them. The table lists some 100,000 clones, about nine tenths of them singletons. The CDR3 extends over 13 amino acids. Germline V gene data show CDR1 as SGHRS and CDR2 as YFSETQ. V lost 0 bases and J 9 bases, leaving 10 bases between the germline ends. The record originates from a study of siplizumab effects on memory and regulatory T cells. Findings and limits, study-wide: Proof of suppressive function in proliferating Tregs from siplizumab cultures was not established. Naive T cells apparently outstripped memory cells in diversity and seemed major alloresponse contributors. Siplizumab significantly brought down the alloreactive sequences that trace back to unstimulated CD4+ memory cells. Mappable alloreactive CD4+ clones came from Treg cells about 65% of the time on average with siplizumab, against 26.9% in controls.

What was sequenced was CD4+ T cells sorted from blood. This TCR came from a human donor in good health. Some clones in this sample may be carry-over from other donors' samples. V is TRBV5-1 and J is TRBJ2-1; no clear D. This chain's CDR3 is CASSLGPGFEQFF. The CDR3 coding sequence is TGCGCCAGCAGCTTGGGACCCGGGTTTGAGCAGTTCTTC.